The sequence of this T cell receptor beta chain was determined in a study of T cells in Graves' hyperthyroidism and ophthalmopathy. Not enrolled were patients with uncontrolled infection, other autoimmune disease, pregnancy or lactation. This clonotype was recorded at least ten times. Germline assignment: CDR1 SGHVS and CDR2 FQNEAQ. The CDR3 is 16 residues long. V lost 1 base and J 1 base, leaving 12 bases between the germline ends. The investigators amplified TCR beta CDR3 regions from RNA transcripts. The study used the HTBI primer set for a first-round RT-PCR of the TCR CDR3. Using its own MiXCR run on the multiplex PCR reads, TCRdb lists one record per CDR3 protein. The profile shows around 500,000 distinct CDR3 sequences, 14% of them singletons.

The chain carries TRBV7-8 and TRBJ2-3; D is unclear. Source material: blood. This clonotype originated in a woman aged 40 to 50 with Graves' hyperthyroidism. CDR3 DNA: TGTGCCAGCAGCTTAGGGCAGTCCGCTGGCACAGATACGCAGTATTTT. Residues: CASSLGQSAGTDTQYF.